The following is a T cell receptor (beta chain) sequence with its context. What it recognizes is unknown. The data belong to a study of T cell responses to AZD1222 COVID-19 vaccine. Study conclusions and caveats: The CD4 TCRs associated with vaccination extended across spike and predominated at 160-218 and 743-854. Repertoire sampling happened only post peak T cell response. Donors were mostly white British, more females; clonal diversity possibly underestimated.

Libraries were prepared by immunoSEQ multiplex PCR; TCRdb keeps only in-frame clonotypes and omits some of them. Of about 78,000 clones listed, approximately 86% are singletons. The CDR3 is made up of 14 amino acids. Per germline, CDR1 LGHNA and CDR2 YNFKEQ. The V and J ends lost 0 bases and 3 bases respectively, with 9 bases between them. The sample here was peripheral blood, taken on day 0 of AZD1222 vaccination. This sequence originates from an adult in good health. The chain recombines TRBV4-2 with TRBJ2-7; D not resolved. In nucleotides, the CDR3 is TGTGCCAGCAGCCAAGAAGATGCGGACTACGAGCAGTACTTC. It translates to CASSQEDADYEQYF.